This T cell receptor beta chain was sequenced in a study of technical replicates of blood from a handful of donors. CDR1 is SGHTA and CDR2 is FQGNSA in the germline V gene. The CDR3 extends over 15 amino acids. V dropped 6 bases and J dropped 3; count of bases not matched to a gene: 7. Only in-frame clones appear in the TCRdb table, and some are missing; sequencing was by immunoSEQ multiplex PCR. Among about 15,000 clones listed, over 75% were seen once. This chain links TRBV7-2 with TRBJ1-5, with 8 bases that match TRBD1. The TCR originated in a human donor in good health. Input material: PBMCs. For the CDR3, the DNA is TGTGCCAGCAGGAGGGGGGGACAGGTCAATCAGCCCCAGCATTTT. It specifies CASRRGGQVNQPQHF.